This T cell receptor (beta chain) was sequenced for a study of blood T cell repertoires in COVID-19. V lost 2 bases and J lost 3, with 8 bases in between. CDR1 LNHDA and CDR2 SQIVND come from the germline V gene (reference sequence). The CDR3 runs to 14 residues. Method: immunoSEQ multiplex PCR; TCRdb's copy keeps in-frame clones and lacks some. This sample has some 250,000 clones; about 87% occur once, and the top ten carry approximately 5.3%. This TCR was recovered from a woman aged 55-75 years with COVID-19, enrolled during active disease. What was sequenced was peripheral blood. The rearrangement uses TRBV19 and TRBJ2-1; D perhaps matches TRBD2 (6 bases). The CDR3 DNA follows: TGTGCCAGTAGTATACGGGGGATCTACAATGAGCAGTTCTTC. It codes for CASSIRGIYNEQFF.